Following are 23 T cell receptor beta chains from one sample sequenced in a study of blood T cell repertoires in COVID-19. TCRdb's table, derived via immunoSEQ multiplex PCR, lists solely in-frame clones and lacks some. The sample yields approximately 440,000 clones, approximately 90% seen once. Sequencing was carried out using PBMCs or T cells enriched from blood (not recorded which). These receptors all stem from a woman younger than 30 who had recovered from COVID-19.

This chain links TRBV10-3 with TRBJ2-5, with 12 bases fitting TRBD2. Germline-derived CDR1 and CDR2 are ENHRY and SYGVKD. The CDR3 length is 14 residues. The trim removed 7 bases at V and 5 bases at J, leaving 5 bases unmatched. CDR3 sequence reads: CAITDGLAGETQYF. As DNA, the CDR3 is TGTGCCATCACCGACGGACTAGCGGGGGAGACCCAGTACTTC.

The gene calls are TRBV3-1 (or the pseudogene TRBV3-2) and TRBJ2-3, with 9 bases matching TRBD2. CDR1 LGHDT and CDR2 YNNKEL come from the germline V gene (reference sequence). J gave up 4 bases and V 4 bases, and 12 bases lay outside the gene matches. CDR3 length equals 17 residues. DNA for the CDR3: TGTGCCAGCAGCCCCACAAGGCCGGGACTAGCAGCAGATACGCAGTATTTT. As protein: CASSPTRPGLAADTQYF.

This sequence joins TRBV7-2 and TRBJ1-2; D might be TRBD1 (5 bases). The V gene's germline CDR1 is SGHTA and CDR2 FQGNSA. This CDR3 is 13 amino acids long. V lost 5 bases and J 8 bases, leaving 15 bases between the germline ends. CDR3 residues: CASSGDRQGGYTF. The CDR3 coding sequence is TGTGCCAGCAGCGGAGACAGACAAGGGGGCTACACCTTC.

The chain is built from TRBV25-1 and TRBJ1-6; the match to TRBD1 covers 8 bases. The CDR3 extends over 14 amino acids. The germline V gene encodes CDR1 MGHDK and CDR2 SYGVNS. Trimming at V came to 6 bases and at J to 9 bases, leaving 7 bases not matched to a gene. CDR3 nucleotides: TGTGCCAGCAGGGGCGGGACAGGTGGTTCACCCCTCCACTTT. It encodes CASRGGTGGSPLHF.

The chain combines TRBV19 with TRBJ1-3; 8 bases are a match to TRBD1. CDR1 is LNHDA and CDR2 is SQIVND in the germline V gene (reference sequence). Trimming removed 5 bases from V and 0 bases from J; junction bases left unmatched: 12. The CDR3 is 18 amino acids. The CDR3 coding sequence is TGTGCCAGTAGTGGCAGGGGGCGTGCCGAAAGCTCTGGAAACACCATATATTTT. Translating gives CASSGRGRAESSGNTIYF.

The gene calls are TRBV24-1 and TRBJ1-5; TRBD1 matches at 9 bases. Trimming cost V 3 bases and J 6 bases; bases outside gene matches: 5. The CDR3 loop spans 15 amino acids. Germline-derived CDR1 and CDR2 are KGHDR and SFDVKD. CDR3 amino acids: CATSDKGTGSQPQHF. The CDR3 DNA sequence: TGTGCCACCAGTGATAAAGGGACAGGGAGTCAGCCCCAGCATTTT.

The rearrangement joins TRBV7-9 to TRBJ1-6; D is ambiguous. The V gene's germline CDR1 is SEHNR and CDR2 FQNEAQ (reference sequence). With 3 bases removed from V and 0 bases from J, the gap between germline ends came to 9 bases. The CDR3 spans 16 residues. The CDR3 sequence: CASSLNSNSYNSPLHF. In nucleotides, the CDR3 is TGTGCCAGCAGCTTGAACTCAAACTCCTATAATTCACCCCTCCACTTT.

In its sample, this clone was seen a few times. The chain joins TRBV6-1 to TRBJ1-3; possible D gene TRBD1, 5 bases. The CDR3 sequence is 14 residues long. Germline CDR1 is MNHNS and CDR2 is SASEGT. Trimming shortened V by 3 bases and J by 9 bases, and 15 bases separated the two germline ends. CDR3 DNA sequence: TGTGCCAGCAGTGAGAGGCCGGCCGGGGGCACCATATATTTT. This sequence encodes CASSERPAGGTIYF.

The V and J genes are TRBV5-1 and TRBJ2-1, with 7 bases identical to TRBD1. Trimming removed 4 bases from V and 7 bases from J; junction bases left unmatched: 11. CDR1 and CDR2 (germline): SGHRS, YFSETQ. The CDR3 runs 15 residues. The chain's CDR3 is CASSTGGTAQNEQFF. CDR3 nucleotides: TGCGCCAGCAGCACGGGTGGGACAGCTCAAAATGAGCAGTTCTTC. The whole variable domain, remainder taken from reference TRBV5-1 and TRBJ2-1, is KAGVTQTPRYLIKTRGQQVTLSCSPISGHRSVSWYQQTPGQGLQFLFEYFSETQRNKGNFPGRFSGRQFSNSRSEMNVSTLELGDSALYLCASSTGGTAQNEQFFGPGTRLTVL.

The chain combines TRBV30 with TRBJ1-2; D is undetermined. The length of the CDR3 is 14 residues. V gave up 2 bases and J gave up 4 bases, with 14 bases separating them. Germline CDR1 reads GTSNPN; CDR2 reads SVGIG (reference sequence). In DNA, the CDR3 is TGTGCCTGGAGTAGTCGAGGGATCTTCTATGGCTACACCTTC. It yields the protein CAWSSRGIFYGYTF.

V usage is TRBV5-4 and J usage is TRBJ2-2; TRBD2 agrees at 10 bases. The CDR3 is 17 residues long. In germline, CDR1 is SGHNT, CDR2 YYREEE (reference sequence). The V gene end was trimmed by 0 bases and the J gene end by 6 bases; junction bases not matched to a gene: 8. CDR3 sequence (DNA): TGTGCCAGCAGCTTGGGAGGAGCGGGGGGGCAGGCCGGGGAGCTGTTTTTT. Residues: CASSLGGAGGQAGELFF.

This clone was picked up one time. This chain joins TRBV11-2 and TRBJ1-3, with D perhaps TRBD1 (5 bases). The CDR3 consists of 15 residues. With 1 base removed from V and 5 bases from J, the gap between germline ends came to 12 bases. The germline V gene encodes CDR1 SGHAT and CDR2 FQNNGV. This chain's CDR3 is CASSLVRGNRNTIYF. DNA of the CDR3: TGTGCCAGCAGCTTAGTACGGGGGAATAGAAACACCATATATTTT.

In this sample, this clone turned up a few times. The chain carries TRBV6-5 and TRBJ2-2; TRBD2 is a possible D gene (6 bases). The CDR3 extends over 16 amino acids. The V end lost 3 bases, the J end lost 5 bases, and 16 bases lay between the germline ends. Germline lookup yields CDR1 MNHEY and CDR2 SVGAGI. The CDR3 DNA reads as TGTGCCAGCAGTTATAGCGGAAGGGAAAGGACCGGGGAGCTGTTTTTT. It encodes CASSYSGRERTGELFF.

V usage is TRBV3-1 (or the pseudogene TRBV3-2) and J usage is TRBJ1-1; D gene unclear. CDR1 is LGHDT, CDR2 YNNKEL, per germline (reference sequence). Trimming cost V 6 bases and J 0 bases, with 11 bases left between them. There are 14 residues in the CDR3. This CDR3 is CASSLTNLNTEAFF. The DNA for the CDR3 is TGTGCCAGCAGTCTGACTAACCTGAACACTGAAGCTTTCTTT.

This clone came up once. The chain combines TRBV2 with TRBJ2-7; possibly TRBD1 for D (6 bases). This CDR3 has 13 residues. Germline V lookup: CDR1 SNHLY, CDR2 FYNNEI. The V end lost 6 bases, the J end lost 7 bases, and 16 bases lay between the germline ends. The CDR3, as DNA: TGTGCCAGCAGCGGACAGACTCTGGGGGAGCAGTACTTC. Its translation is CASSGQTLGEQYF.

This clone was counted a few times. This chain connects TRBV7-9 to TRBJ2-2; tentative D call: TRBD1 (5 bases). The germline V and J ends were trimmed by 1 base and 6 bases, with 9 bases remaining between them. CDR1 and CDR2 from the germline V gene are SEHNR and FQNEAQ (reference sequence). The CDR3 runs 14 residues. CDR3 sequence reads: CASSLGRAAGELFF. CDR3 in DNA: TGTGCCAGCAGCTTAGGCAGGGCCGCCGGGGAGCTGTTTTTT.

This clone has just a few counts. In DNA, the CDR3 is TGTGCTAGTGGTTTGTACTTCCAAACCGCCGGGAGCAATCAGCCCCAGCATTTT. Residues: CASGLYFQTAGSNQPQHF. The chain links TRBV12-5 to TRBJ1-5; no firm D call. The CDR3 has 18 amino acids. CDR1 LGHNT and CDR2 FRNRAP come from the germline V gene. V was trimmed by 2 bases and J by 1 base, leaving 18 bases between them.

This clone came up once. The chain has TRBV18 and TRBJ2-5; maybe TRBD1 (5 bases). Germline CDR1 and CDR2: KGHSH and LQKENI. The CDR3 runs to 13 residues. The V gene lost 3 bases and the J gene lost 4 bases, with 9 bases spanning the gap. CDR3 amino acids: CASSPWGGETQYF. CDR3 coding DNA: TGTGCCAGCTCACCGTGGGGCGGAGAGACCCAGTACTTC.

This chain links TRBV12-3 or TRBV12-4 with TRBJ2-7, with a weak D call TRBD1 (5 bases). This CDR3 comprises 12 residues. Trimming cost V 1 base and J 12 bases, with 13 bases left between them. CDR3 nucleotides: TGTGCCAGCAGTTTAGATTCCAGGGCGGCGTACTTC. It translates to CASSLDSRAAYF.

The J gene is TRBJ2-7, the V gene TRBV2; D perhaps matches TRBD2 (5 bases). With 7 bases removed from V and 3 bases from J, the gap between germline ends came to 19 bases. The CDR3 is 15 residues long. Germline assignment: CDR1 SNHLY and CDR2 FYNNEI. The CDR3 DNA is TGTGCCAGCAAAATTCAAGCGGTTGTCCTCTACGAGCAGTACTTC. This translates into CASKIQAVVLYEQYF.

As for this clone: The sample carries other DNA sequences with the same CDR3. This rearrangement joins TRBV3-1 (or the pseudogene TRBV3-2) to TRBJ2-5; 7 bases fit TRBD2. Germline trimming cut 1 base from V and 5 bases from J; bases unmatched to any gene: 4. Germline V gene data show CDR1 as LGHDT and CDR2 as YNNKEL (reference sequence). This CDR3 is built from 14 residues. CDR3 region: CASSQGTSLETQYF. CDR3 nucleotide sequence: TGTGCCAGCAGCCAAGGGACTAGTCTGGAGACCCAGTACTTC.

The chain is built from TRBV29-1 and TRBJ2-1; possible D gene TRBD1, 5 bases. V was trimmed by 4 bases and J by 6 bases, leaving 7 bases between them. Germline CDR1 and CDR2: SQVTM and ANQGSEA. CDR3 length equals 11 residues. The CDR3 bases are TGCAGCGTTGGCCAGGGCAATGAGCAGTTCTTC. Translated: CSVGQGNEQFF.

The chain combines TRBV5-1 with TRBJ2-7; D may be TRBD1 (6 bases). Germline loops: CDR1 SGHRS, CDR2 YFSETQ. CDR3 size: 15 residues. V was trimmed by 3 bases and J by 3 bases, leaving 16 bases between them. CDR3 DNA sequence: TGCGCCAGCAGCTCCGTAGGGGGTTCTTTCTACGAGCAGTACTTC. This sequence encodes CASSSVGGSFYEQYF.